This record covers a single TCR beta chain. Its target is unknown. Separate cDNA molecules each had unique molecular identifiers attached to them. A single record per CDR3 protein comes from TCRdb applying MiXCR to the 5' RACE reads. Among some 60,000 distinct CDR3 sequences, roughly 12% were seen once, and the ten largest hold approximately 2.9%. This specimen belongs to a study of early T cells in non-severe SARS-CoV-2 infection. About the research overall: Unpaired chains resulted from sequencing bulk RNA of unsorted whole blood.

Study-wide results and limits: There was a bias toward anti-spike CD8 responses in VDJdb matching, which missed private and CD4 specificities.

This clonotype was sampled from an adult who was a healthcare worker with PCR-confirmed SARS-CoV-2 infection or an uninfected control (not recorded which). Sequenced: whole blood.

The CDR3 DNA is TGTGCCAGCAGTTACTTCCGGACAGGCCCTACGAACACCGGGGAGCTGTTTTTT. This translates into CASSYFRTGPTNTGELFF. The chain links TRBV6-5 to TRBJ2-2, with 7 nucleotides matching TRBD1. CDR1 MNHEY and CDR2 SVGAGI come from the germline V gene. With V trimmed by 1 base and J by 0 bases, 8 bases remained unmatched. The CDR3 sequence is 18 residues long.